This section outlines one T cell receptor beta chain sequence together with its context. No antigen is known for it. The sample holds no much larger clone one base away, and base qualities are not on file. The germline V gene (reference sequence) supplies CDR1 SEHNR and CDR2 FQNEAQ. The CDR3 sequence holds 12 residues, the cysteine and phenylalanine included. The entry retains the CDR3 DNA only, 36 bases that are in frame from base 1. V and J are truncated by 1 base and 11 bases respectively, leaving an intervening sequence of 11 bases. These data are taken from a study of blood T cell repertoires in COVID-19 (TCRdb year 2020). Some background on the complete study: Collaborator samples came from the United States, Italy and Spain and covered acute and convalescent phases of COVID-19. The material from the prospective study consisted of cDNA or gDNA derived from T cells, B-cell-depleted T cells, or PBMCs. Where HLA class I and class II types were available, the types were taken from metadata supplied by the sample provider, not from assay-based typing. The samples were drawn from two sources: the first 160 participants of the ongoing ImmuneRACE study, and over 1,000 subjects contributed by 6 global collaborators. Deeply sampled blood TCRbeta repertoires from subjects exposed to, actively infected with, or recovered from COVID-19 were included in the dataset. Nearly every sample came with metadata listing a de-identified subject ID, COVID-19 status, age in years and sex. The repertoires were made available in a free public database intended to serve as a resource for research on the immune response to SARS-CoV-2.

TCRbeta CDR3 regions were amplified from genomic DNA by means of the immunoSEQ Assay, a bias-controlled multiplex PCR. Per the authors' processing: Within the assay, amplification of reference gene primers was used to estimate how many nucleated cells each sample contained. To quantify the absolute abundance of each unique TCRbeta CDR3 rearrangement, sequence reads were collapsed and filtered. Productive Simpson clonality was computed per sample as the square root of Simpson's diversity index over productive rearrangements. The source is immuneACCESS, and TCRdb retained only in-frame sequences with V and J called. Part of the clones is not carried over; for the studies checked, unresolved V genes explain less than half of this, and the remainder is unexplained. That table gives V, J and clone size, and the DNA gave D and trimming. The sample table lists 300,000 to 400,000 clones, about 90% of them with a count of one. The ten largest clones represent more than 1% of the sample.

Enrolling through a virtual design, the prospective study's participants ranged in age from roughly 18 to 95 years and lived across around 25 United States geographic areas. In the prospective study, participants were assigned to cohorts based on the clinical history participants reported in a screening survey and a study questionnaire. Recovered participants in ImmuneRACE Cohort 3 were defined by two consecutive negative NP/OP PCR tests, clearance by a healthcare professional, or resolution of symptoms. Each participant in the prospective study had whole blood, serum and a nasopharyngeal or oropharyngeal swab collected by mobile phlebotomists. Additional blood draws and questionnaires over an approximately 2-month period could optionally be provided by prospective study participants. Prospective study blood samples were shipped either frozen or at room temperature before DNA extraction. General findings and caveats noted by the study authors: The quantity of clinical and demographic metadata differed by source and by participant and was supplied without curation.

Sequencing was done on a sample of PBMCs or T cells enriched from blood (not recorded which). Rearrangement joined TRBV7-9 to TRBJ1-1; TRBD1 is perhaps the D gene, given 5 matching bases. The receptor was isolated from a woman in her twenties or thirties who had recovered from COVID-19. The CDR3: CASSLGQGSAFF. The sequence in DNA is TGTGCCAGCAGCTTAGGGCAGGGATCGGCTTTCTTT.